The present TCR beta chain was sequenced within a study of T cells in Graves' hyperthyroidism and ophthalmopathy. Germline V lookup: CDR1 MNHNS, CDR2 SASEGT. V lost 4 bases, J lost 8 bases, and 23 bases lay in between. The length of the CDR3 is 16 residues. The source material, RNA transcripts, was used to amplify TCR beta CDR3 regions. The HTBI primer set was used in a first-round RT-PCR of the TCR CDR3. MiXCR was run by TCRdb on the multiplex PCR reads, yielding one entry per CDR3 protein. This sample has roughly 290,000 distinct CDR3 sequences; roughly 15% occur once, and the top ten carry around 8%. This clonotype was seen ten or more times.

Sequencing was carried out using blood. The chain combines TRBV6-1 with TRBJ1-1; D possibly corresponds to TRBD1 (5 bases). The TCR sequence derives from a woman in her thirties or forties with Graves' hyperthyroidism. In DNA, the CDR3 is TGTGCCAGCAGTGTGACAGAGGCTCCCCTTATGGTGGAAGCTTTCTTT. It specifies CASSVTEAPLMVEAFF.